This is a list of T cell receptor beta chains from one sample in a study of tumor-infiltrating lymphocytes in oesophageal squamous cell carcinoma. TCRdb itself ran the PCR reads through MiXCR, one entry per CDR3 protein. The sample holds roughly 20,000 distinct CDR3 sequences, around two fifths seen once. The sequencing input was normal esophageal tissue next to the tumor. The receptor set was obtained from a male donor with esophageal squamous cell carcinoma. Both conserved end residues are part of each CDR3. Fields, in order: V gene, CDR3 length, clone size, D gene, CDR3 protein. A D gene is named only where the DNA matches it firmly. Clone size, where shown, is once, few, many, or a class for clones that have expanded.

TRBV28,15,medium-sized,TRBD2,CASSPSGTLYNEQFF
TRBV7-3,13,few,-,CASSRGKGETQYF
TRBV6-1,14,medium-sized,TRBD1,CASSAQGGKYGYTF
TRBV7-3,15,-,TRBD1,CASSLTAGGGYEQYF
TRBV7-6,10,-,-,CASRFPAQYF
TRBV6-1,13,many,-,CASRPGLSYEQYF
TRBV7-4,16,few,-,CASSLGEGLAKNIQYF
TRBV28,13,-,TRBD2,CASSPPSGLAGNF
TRBV28,16,many,-,CASSSILVLLNTEAFF
TRBV29-1,15,-,TRBD2,CSVDPPGGRDSEQFF
TRBV28,15,many,-,CASSQTLSHNGPQYF
TRBV7-2,15,-,-,CASSLEGYPSYEQYF
TRBV28,13,-,-,CASTTHPDYGYTF
TRBV7-6,16,-,TRBD1,CASSRTPGQSTDTQYF
TRBV7-2,12,-,-,CASSSTLVRQFF
TRBV5-1,14,many,-,CASRRGRVDDEQYF
TRBV28,13,many,TRBD1,CASRGQGLYEQYF
TRBV20-1,15,-,TRBD2,CSANSDREATYEQYF
TRBV24-1,17,many,TRBD2,CATSDRVLAGVNNEQFF
TRBV6-6,13,-,-,CASSYQGSTEAFF
TRBV6-6,15,medium-sized,TRBD2,CASSYGREFWETQYF
TRBV9,17,-,TRBD2,CASSVGTGTSGSHEQFF
TRBV7-9,20,many,TRBD2,CASSPRIPSGNQLANNEQFF
TRBV7-3,17,medium-sized,-,CASSPWGRISGANVLTF
TRBV11-2,14,-,-,CASRFSGTPDTQYF
TRBV7-3,14,-,TRBD2,CASSLVAGLETQYF
TRBV7-8,17,-,TRBD2,CASSFNFGLAGTDTQYF
TRBV7-3,14,-,-,CASSLSRDYNEQFF
TRBV7-9,15,medium-sized,-,CASSLRPTGQETQYF
TRBV28,8,many,-,CASSLWGF
TRBV5-5,15,few,-,CASSSGQLWGSPLHF
TRBV11-3,14,-,-,CASSLDPGNTEAFF
TRBV18,14,-,-,CASSPAGGNQPQHF
TRBV27,14,-,-,CASSLQGSGNIQYF
TRBV11-1,15,many,TRBD2,CASSLLGRAGDTQYF
TRBV3-1,14,-,-,CASSLQGNTGELYF
TRBV7-9,14,-,-,CASSLFPGYYEQFF
TRBV7-2,14,-,-,CASSLATSINEQFF
TRBV6-6,17,-,TRBD1,CASSYDRGHRPYNEQFF
TRBV11-3,16,many,-,CASSLEQGSSYNEQYF
TRBV6-5,11,-,-,CASSTPREQFF
TRBV7-2,14,-,-,CASSPARTTDTQYF
TRBV7-8,16,-,-,CASSLRDPLSYNEQYF
TRBV9,15,many,TRBD2,CASSAAKRGIDTQYF
TRBV27,13,-,TRBD1,CASRRDSHYEQYF
TRBV6-2/TRBV6-3,14,medium-sized,-,CASSYSAAQETQYF
TRBV6-1,15,-,TRBD1,CASSTGTAINEKLFF
TRBV7-2,15,-,-,CASSLDRGAQGELFF
TRBV7-9,15,-,TRBD1,CASSPPGQGNYGYTF
TRBV24-1,18,once,TRBD2,CATSDSGTSGGLGYEQFF
TRBV28,16,few,-,CASITGRRPSYNEQYF